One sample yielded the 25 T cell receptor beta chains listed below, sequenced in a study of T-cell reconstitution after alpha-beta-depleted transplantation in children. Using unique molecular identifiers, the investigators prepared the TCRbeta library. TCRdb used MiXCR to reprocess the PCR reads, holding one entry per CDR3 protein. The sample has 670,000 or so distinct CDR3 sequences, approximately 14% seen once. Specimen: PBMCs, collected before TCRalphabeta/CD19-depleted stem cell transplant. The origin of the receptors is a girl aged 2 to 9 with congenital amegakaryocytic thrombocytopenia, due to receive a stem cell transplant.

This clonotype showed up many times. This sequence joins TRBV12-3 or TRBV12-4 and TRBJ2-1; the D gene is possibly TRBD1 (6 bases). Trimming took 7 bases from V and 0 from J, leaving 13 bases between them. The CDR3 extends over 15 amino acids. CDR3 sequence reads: CASNPGQSSYNEQFF. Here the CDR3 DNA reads TGTGCCAGCAATCCTGGACAGAGCTCCTACAATGAGCAGTTCTTC.

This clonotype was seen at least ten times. The CDR3 sequence: CASSLVVDTDTQYF. In DNA, the CDR3 is TGTGCCAGCAGTTTGGTGGTAGACACAGATACGCAGTATTTT. V is TRBV12-3 or TRBV12-4 and J is TRBJ2-3; no definite D call. The CDR3 runs 14 residues. V lost 3 bases, J lost 2 bases, and 9 bases lay in between.

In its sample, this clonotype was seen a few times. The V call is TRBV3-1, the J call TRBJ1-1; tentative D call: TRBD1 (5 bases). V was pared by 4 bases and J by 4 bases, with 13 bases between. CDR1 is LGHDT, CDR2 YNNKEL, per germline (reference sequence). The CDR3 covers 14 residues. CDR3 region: CASSLGDGGTEAFF. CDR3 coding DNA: TGTGCCAGCAGCCTAGGGGACGGTGGCACTGAAGCTTTCTTT.

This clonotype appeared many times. The CDR3 nucleotides read TGCAGCGTTGAAGTCAGTCTAGGGGCCTCCTACGAGCAGTACTTC. It translates to CSVEVSLGASYEQYF. The chain combines TRBV29-1 with TRBJ2-7; D possibly corresponds to TRBD1 (5 bases). Germline V CDR1 and CDR2: SQVTM, ANQGSEA. The CDR3 spans 15 residues. The V end lost 1 base, the J end lost 0 bases, and 13 bases lay between the germline ends.

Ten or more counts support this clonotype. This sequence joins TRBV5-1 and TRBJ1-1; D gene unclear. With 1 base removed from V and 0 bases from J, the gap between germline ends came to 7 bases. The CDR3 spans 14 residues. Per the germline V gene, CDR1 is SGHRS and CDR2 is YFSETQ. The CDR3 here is CASSLFTLNTEAFF. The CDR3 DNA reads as TGCGCCAGCAGCTTGTTCACCCTGAACACTGAAGCTTTCTTT. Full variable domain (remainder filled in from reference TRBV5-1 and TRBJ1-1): KAGVTQTPRYLIKTRGQQVTLSCSPISGHRSVSWYQQTPGQGLQFLFEYFSETQRNKGNFPGRFSGRQFSNSRSEMNVSTLELGDSALYLCASSLFTLNTEAFFGQGTRLTVV.

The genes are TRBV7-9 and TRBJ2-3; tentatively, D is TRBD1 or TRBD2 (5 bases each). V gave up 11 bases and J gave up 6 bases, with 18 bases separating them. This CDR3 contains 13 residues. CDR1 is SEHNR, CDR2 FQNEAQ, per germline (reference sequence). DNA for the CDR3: TGTGCCTCTCGCCCGGGGCCCGGGGATACGCAGTATTTT. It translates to CASRPGPGDTQYF.

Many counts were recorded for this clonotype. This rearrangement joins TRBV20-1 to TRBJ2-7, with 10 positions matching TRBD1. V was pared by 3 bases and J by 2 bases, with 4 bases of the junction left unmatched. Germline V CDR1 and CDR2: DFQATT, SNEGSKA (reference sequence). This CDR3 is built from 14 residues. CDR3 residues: CSARKGQGTYEQYF. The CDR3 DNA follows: TGCAGTGCTAGGAAGGGACAGGGGACCTACGAGCAGTACTTC.

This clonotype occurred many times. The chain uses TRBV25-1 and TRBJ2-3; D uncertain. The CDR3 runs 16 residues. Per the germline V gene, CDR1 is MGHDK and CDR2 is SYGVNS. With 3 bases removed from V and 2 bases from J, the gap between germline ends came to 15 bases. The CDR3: CASSEGGVPLTDTQYF. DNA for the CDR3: TGTGCCAGCAGTGAGGGCGGAGTCCCCCTCACAGATACGCAGTATTTT.

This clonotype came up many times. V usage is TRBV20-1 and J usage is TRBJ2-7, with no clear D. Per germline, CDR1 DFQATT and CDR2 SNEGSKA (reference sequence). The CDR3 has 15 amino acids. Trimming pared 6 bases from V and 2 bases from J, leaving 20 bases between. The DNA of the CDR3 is TGCAGTGCCCGGTCTGCACATCGTTCAACCTACGAGCAGTACTTC. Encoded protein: CSARSAHRSTYEQYF.

CDR3 region: CSARGGEDQPQHF. The CDR3 DNA sequence: TGCAGTGCTAGAGGTGGGGAGGATCAGCCCCAGCATTTT. The chain is built from TRBV20-1 and TRBJ1-5; the D is unclear. The CDR3 has 13 residues. Per the germline V gene, CDR1 is DFQATT and CDR2 is SNEGSKA (reference sequence). The V and J ends lost 1 base and 5 bases respectively, with 9 bases between them.

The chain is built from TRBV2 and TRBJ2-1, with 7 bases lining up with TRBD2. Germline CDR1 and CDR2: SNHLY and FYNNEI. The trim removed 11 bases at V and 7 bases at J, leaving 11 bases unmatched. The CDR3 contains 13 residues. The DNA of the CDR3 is TGTGCCGGGGCCAGCTGGCGGGAGAATGAGCAGTTCTTC. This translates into CAGASWRENEQFF.

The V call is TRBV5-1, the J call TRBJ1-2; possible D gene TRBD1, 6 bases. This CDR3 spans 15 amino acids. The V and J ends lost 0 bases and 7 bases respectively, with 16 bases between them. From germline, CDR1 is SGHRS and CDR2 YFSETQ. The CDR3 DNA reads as TGCGCCAGCAGCTTGGGACAGGCCATTGATATTGGCTACACCTTC. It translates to CASSLGQAIDIGYTF.

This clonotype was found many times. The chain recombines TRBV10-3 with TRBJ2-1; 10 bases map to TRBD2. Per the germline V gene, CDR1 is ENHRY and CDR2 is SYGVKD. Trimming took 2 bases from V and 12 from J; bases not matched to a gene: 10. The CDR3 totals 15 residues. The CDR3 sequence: CAISETSGNWFGQFF. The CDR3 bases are TGTGCCATCAGTGAGACTAGCGGGAACTGGTTTGGGCAGTTCTTC.

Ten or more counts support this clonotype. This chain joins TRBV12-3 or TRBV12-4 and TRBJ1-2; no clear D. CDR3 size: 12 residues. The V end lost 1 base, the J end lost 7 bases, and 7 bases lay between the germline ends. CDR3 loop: CASSLDSPGYTF. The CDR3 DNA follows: TGTGCCAGCAGTTTAGACAGCCCTGGCTACACCTTC.

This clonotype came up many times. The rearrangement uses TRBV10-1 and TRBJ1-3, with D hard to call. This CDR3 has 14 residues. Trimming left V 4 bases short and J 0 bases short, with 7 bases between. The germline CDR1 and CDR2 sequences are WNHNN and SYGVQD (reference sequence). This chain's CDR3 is CASSGVNSGNTIYF. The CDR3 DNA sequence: TGCGCCAGCAGTGGGGTGAACTCTGGAAACACCATATATTTT.

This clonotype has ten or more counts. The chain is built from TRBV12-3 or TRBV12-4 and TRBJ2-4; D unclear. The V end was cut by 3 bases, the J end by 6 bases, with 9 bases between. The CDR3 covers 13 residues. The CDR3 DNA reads TGTGCCAGCAGTTTCGGCGGAGCAAACATTCAGTACTTC. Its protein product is CASSFGGANIQYF.

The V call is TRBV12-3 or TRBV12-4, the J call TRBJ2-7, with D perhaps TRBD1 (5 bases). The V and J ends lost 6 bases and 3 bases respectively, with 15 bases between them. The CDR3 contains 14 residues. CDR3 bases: TGTGCCAGCAGGAAACGAGGCAGGGACTACGAGCAGTACTTC. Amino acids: CASRKRGRDYEQYF.

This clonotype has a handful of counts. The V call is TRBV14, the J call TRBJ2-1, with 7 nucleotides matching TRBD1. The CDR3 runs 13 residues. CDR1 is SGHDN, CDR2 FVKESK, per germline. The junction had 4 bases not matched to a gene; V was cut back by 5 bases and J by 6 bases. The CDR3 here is CASSAQGINEQFF. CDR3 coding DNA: TGTGCCAGCAGCGCACAGGGGATCAATGAGCAGTTCTTC.

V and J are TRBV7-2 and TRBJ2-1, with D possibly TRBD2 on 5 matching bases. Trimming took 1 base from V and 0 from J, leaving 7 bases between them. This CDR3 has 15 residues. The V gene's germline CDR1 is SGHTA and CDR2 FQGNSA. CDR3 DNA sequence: TGTGCCAGCAGCTTAGGGACTGACTCCTACAATGAGCAGTTCTTC. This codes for CASSLGTDSYNEQFF.

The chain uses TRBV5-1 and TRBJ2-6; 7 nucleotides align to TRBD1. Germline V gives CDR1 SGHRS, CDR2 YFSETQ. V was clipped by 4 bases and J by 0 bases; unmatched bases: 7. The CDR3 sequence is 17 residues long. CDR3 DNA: TGCGCCAGCAGCGGGGACAGCCTCTTCTCTGGGGCCAACGTCCTGACTTTC. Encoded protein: CASSGDSLFSGANVLTF.

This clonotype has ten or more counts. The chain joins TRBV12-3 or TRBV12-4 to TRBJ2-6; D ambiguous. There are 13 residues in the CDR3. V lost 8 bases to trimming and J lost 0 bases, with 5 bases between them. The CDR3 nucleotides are TGTGCCAGCCGCAACTCTGGGGCCAACGTCCTGACTTTC. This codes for CASRNSGANVLTF.

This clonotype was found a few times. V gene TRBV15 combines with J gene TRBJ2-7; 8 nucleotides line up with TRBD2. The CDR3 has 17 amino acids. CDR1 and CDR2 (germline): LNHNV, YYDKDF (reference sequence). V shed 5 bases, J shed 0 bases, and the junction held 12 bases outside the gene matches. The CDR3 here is CATSSSGSSESSYEQYF. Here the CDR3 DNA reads TGTGCCACCAGCTCCAGCGGGAGCTCCGAAAGCTCCTACGAGCAGTACTTC.

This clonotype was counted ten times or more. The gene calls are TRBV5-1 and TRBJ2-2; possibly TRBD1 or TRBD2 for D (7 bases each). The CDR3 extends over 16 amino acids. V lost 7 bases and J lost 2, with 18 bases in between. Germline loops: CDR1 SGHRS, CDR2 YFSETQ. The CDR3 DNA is TGCGCCAGCGGCAGACAGGGAGCGGGAAACACCGGGGAGCTGTTTTTT. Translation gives CASGRQGAGNTGELFF.

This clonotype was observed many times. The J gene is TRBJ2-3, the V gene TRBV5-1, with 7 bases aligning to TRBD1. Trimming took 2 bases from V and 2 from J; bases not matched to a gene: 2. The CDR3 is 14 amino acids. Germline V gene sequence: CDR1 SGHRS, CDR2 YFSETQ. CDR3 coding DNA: TGCGCCAGCAGCTTTGACAGGGCCACAGATACGCAGTATTTT. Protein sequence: CASSFDRATDTQYF.

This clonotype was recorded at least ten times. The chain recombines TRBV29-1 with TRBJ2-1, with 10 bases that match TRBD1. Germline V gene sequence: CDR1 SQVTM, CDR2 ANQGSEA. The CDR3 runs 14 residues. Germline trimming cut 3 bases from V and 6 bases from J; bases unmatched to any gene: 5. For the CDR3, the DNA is TGCAGCGTTGACGGGACAGGGGCTAGCAATGAGCAGTTCTTC. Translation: CSVDGTGASNEQFF.